The present T cell receptor (beta chain) was sequenced within a study of tumor-infiltrating lymphocytes in primary liver carcinoma. Study as a whole: Surgery removed the patients' primary liver carcinoma. Samples had roughly 3.5 to 7.5 million productive TCRbeta reads, comparable between tissue types. The study's findings and limits: Since the samples were bulk and unsorted, the CD4+ and CD8+ repertoires were not compared.

Constant-region priming of about 520 ng total RNA yielded TCR beta cDNA. Amplification in three nested multiplex PCR rounds with slightly modified ARM-PCR gave rise to TCR beta libraries. The first two PCR rounds used TRBV1-TRBV30 primers with a Cbeta primer, around 10 cycles each. MiXCR, applied by TCRdb to the multiplex PCR reads, yields one record per CDR3 protein. The sample has about 320,000 distinct CDR3 sequences; around three fifths are singletons. Between the trimmed V and J ends, which lost 0 bases and 5 bases, there was a span of 8 bases. This CDR3 is built from 14 residues. Germline CDR1 SGHDN, CDR2 FVKESK. Germline DNA was extracted too, while blood RNA derived from unsorted whole blood. Before any surgery took place, roughly 4.2 milliliters of peripheral blood were collected. Points on this clonotype: Its antigen is undetermined.

The rearrangement uses TRBV14 and TRBJ1-3; D call uncertain. Sample: peripheral blood. The sequence was obtained from a man between 35 and 55 years old with primary liver carcinoma and hepatitis B virus infection. The DNA of the CDR3 is TGTGCCAGCAGCCAAGATAGCTATCGAAACACCATATATTTT. It translates to CASSQDSYRNTIYF.